The entry below describes one T cell receptor beta chain. This entry is derived from a study of blood T cell repertoires in COVID-19. About the study: Samples representing acute and convalescent COVID-19 were sourced from the United States, Italy and Spain. T cells, B-cell-depleted T cells, or PBMCs provided the cDNA or gDNA that served as material.

TCRdb's copy holds only in-frame clones and misses some; the assay was immunoSEQ multiplex PCR. Of 200,000 to 250,000 clones listed, 86% are singletons. The length of the CDR3 is 15 residues. Trimming shortened V by 1 base and J by 0 bases, and 10 bases separated the two germline ends. CDR1 LGHDT and CDR2 YNNKEL come from the germline V gene (reference sequence). This receptor was identified in a woman aged 50 to 60 with acute or convalescent COVID-19. The material sequenced was peripheral blood. The chain recombines TRBV3-1 (or the pseudogene TRBV3-2) with TRBJ2-7, with D perhaps TRBD1 (5 bases). CDR3 sequence: CASSQVSGPSYEQYF. The DNA of the CDR3 is TGTGCCAGCAGCCAAGTGTCAGGGCCCTCCTACGAGCAGTACTTC.